The rows below give T cell receptor beta chains drawn from one sample of a study of Ad26.COV2.S vaccination and SARS-CoV-2 variants. Assay used: immunoSEQ multiplex PCR; TCRdb lists only in-frame clones, some missing. The sample carries roughly 320,000 clones, about nine tenths recorded once. The sequences come from peripheral blood, collected in a trial of Ad26.COV2.S vaccine versus placebo. All receptors come from a person aged 18 to 65 who received the Ad26.COV2.S COVID-19 vaccine or a placebo. The CDR3 runs from the conserved cysteine through the conserved F or W.

>TRBV29-1|TRBJ1-3
CSVGWNSGNTIYF
>TRBV4-3|TRBJ1-6
CASSQDLGTGGAIGSNSPLHF
>TRBV4-2|TRBJ1-5
CASSHFGQGVNQPQHF
>TRBV11-2|TRBJ1-2
CASSHQGVDGYTF
>TRBV5-1|TRBJ2-2
CASSLGLADYTGELFF
>TRBV7-6|TRBJ2-2
CASSLRGGGSGELFF
>TRBV10-3|TRBJ2-3
CAISDVESSQYF
>TRBV29-1|TRBJ2-2
CSVEGDRPNTGELFF
>TRBV7-9|TRBJ2-2
CASSLAAGTVKNTGELFF
>TRBV2|TRBJ2-2
CASSEGGTGELFF
>TRBV1|TRBJ1-5
CTSSHRIPGYSNQPQHF
>TRBV27|TRBJ2-7
CASSPRQGPYEQYF
>TRBV3-1/TRBV3-2|TRBJ1-2
CASSQEGYVGYTF
>TRBV13|TRBJ1-2
CASSLGGNGNGYTF
>TRBV7-3|TRBJ2-1
CASSSGQGYSYNEQFF
>TRBV7-8|TRBJ2-7
CASSLVGQAYEQYF
>TRBV18|TRBJ1-2
CASSPLEGRTNYGYTF